These T cell receptor beta chains were read from a single sample in a study of T cells in Graves' hyperthyroidism and ophthalmopathy. MiXCR, run by TCRdb on the multiplex PCR reads, gives a single entry per CDR3 protein. The sample lists about 640,000 distinct CDR3 sequences, around 20% occurring once. Sequenced: blood. Receptor source: a man younger than 45 with Graves' ophthalmopathy. The CDR3 runs from the conserved cysteine through the conserved F or W. The order of the fields is clone size, V gene, D gene, J gene, CDR3 protein, CDR3 DNA. The D gene is left open where the match is weak. Where a row states a size, it is once, few, many or the class of an expanded clone; other rows omit it.

abundance: .; v_gene: TRBV12-3/TRBV12-4; d_gene: .; j_gene: TRBJ2-1; CDR3aa: CASSFGRSTYNEQFF; CDR3nt: TGTGCCAGCAGTTTTGGGCGGAGTACCTACAATGAGCAGTTCTTC
abundance: .; v_gene: TRBV14; d_gene: TRBD1; j_gene: TRBJ1-1; CDR3aa: CASSQITGQGATEAFF; CDR3nt: TGTGCCAGCAGCCAAATTACGGGACAGGGTGCGACTGAAGCTTTCTTT
abundance: .; v_gene: TRBV10-3; d_gene: TRBD1; j_gene: TRBJ2-1; CDR3aa: CAISEPASLGQGNTYNEQFF; CDR3nt: TGTGCCATCAGTGAACCTGCCTCGCTGGGACAGGGCAATACCTACAATGAGCAGTTCTTC
abundance: many; v_gene: TRBV3-1; d_gene: TRBD2; j_gene: TRBJ2-7; CDR3aa: CASSRSGDSYEQYF; CDR3nt: TGTGCCAGCAGTCGTAGCGGGGACTCCTACGAGCAGTACTTC
abundance: many; v_gene: TRBV5-1; d_gene: TRBD1; j_gene: TRBJ2-7; CDR3aa: CASSLAGTGAYEQYF; CDR3nt: TGCGCCAGCAGCTTGGCCGGGACAGGGGCCTACGAGCAGTACTTC
abundance: many; v_gene: TRBV12-3/TRBV12-4; d_gene: TRBD1; j_gene: TRBJ1-1; CDR3aa: CASSLATGVAEAFF; CDR3nt: TGTGCCAGCAGTTTAGCTACAGGGGTGGCTGAAGCTTTCTTT
abundance: few; v_gene: TRBV27; d_gene: TRBD2; j_gene: TRBJ2-1; CDR3aa: CASSLDPSGQYNEQFF; CDR3nt: TGTGCCAGCAGTCTGGACCCTAGCGGGCAATACAATGAGCAGTTCTTC
abundance: .; v_gene: TRBV20-1; d_gene: .; j_gene: TRBJ1-6; CDR3aa: CSARKGGVNNSPLHF; CDR3nt: TGCAGTGCCCGTAAGGGGGGAGTGAATAATTCACCCCTCCACTTT
abundance: many; v_gene: TRBV11-2; d_gene: .; j_gene: TRBJ2-7; CDR3aa: CASSEGEGIIPPLEQYF; CDR3nt: TGTGCCAGCAGCGAGGGAGAGGGAATAATCCCCCCTCTCGAGCAGTACTTC
abundance: many; v_gene: TRBV7-2; d_gene: .; j_gene: TRBJ2-3; CDR3aa: CASSQGKQGGTDTQYF; CDR3nt: TGTGCCAGCAGCCAGGGGAAACAGGGCGGCACAGATACGCAGTATTTT
abundance: many; v_gene: TRBV7-2; d_gene: TRBD2; j_gene: TRBJ2-3; CDR3aa: CASSLGLARDTQYF; CDR3nt: TGTGCCAGCAGCTTAGGACTAGCAAGAGATACGCAGTATTTT
abundance: many; v_gene: TRBV12-3/TRBV12-4; d_gene: .; j_gene: TRBJ1-5; CDR3aa: CASSLGRTQPQHF; CDR3nt: TGTGCCAGCAGTTTGGGCAGGACTCAGCCCCAGCATTTT
abundance: .; v_gene: TRBV20-1; d_gene: .; j_gene: TRBJ2-7; CDR3aa: CSARESGDGGYEQYF; CDR3nt: TGCAGTGCTAGAGAATCCGGGGACGGGGGCTACGAGCAGTACTTC
abundance: few; v_gene: TRBV28; d_gene: TRBD1; j_gene: TRBJ2-7; CDR3aa: CASSPRGTGATYEQYF; CDR3nt: TGTGCCAGCAGTCCCCGGGGGACAGGCGCTACCTACGAGCAGTACTTC
abundance: few; v_gene: TRBV10-3; d_gene: .; j_gene: TRBJ2-3; CDR3aa: CAIREAVTQYF; CDR3nt: TGTGCCATCAGAGAGGCCGTTACGCAGTATTTT
abundance: few; v_gene: TRBV5-5; d_gene: .; j_gene: TRBJ1-2; CDR3aa: CASSLEAGIGYGYTF; CDR3nt: TGTGCCAGCAGCTTGGAAGCAGGGATCGGATATGGCTACACCTTC
abundance: .; v_gene: TRBV3-1; d_gene: .; j_gene: TRBJ2-5; CDR3aa: CASSQEQYRRGSERKGLSQETQYF; CDR3nt: TGTGCCAGCAGCCAAGAACAGTATCGTCGGGGATCAGAAAGGAAGGGCCTAAGTCAAGAGACCCAGTACTTC
abundance: .; v_gene: TRBV7-8; d_gene: .; j_gene: TRBJ1-5; CDR3aa: CASSLEQNNQPQHF; CDR3nt: TGTGCCAGCAGCTTAGAACAGAACAATCAGCCCCAGCATTTT
abundance: few; v_gene: TRBV6-1; d_gene: .; j_gene: TRBJ2-7; CDR3aa: CASSTGPYEQYF; CDR3nt: TGTGCCAGCAGTACCGGCCCCTACGAGCAGTACTTC
abundance: many; v_gene: TRBV7-8; d_gene: .; j_gene: TRBJ2-7; CDR3aa: CASSLSGTGLSYEQYF; CDR3nt: TGTGCCAGCAGCTTAAGCGGGACAGGTCTCTCCTACGAGCAGTACTTC
abundance: many; v_gene: TRBV29-1; d_gene: .; j_gene: TRBJ1-1; CDR3aa: CSVEGRPEAFF; CDR3nt: TGCAGCGTTGAAGGACGGCCTGAAGCTTTCTTT
abundance: few; v_gene: TRBV28; d_gene: .; j_gene: TRBJ1-5; CDR3aa: CASSLSGKLKSQPQHF; CDR3nt: TGTGCCAGCAGTTTATCGGGAAAGCTAAAGTCTCAGCCCCAGCATTTT
abundance: once; v_gene: TRBV30; d_gene: .; j_gene: TRBJ2-7; CDR3aa: CAWSAPGSSPGHDYEQYF; CDR3nt: TGTGCCTGGAGCGCCCCGGGCTCCTCACCGGGACACGACTACGAGCAGTACTTC
abundance: many; v_gene: TRBV28; d_gene: .; j_gene: TRBJ1-2; CDR3aa: CASSLYSGGELYGYTF; CDR3nt: TGTGCCAGCAGTTTGTATTCGGGGGGTGAACTCTATGGCTACACCTTC
abundance: many; v_gene: TRBV20-1; d_gene: TRBD1; j_gene: TRBJ2-5; CDR3aa: CSARDGALDRTKTQYF; CDR3nt: TGCAGTGCTAGAGATGGGGCTTTGGACAGGACGAAGACCCAGTACTTC
abundance: .; v_gene: TRBV12-3/TRBV12-4; d_gene: TRBD1; j_gene: TRBJ1-5; CDR3aa: CASRFTPGQGDQPQHF; CDR3nt: TGTGCCAGCAGATTCACACCGGGACAGGGGGATCAGCCCCAGCATTTT
abundance: .; v_gene: TRBV6-1; d_gene: TRBD1; j_gene: TRBJ2-2; CDR3aa: CASSYGTGWTGELFF; CDR3nt: TGTGCCAGCAGTTATGGGACAGGATGGACCGGGGAGCTGTTTTTT
abundance: .; v_gene: TRBV4-1; d_gene: TRBD1; j_gene: TRBJ2-3; CDR3aa: CASSTHDRGRGRADTQYF; CDR3nt: TGCGCCAGCAGCACACACGACCGGGGCAGGGGGCGTGCAGATACGCAGTATTTT
abundance: .; v_gene: TRBV25-1; d_gene: TRBD1; j_gene: TRBJ2-5; CDR3aa: CASEGQGQETQYF; CDR3nt: TGTGCCAGCGAGGGACAGGGCCAAGAGACCCAGTACTTC
abundance: many; v_gene: TRBV20-1; d_gene: TRBD1; j_gene: TRBJ1-5; CDR3aa: CSARGTGIGQPQHF; CDR3nt: TGCAGTGCTAGAGGGACAGGGATCGGTCAGCCCCAGCATTTT
abundance: many; v_gene: TRBV30; d_gene: TRBD1; j_gene: TRBJ1-6; CDR3aa: CAWRQGALHNSPLHF; CDR3nt: TGTGCCTGGAGACAGGGGGCTCTTCATAATTCACCCCTCCACTTT
abundance: many; v_gene: TRBV28; d_gene: .; j_gene: TRBJ1-2; CDR3aa: CASSLVLSGGLDGYTF; CDR3nt: TGTGCCAGCAGTTTAGTCCTCTCGGGGGGCCTTGATGGCTACACCTTC
abundance: many; v_gene: TRBV12-5; d_gene: .; j_gene: TRBJ1-2; CDR3aa: CASGPGTNYGYTF; CDR3nt: TGTGCTAGTGGCCCGGGGACAAACTATGGCTACACCTTC
abundance: few; v_gene: TRBV6-1; d_gene: .; j_gene: TRBJ2-7; CDR3aa: CASSLAWTDYEQYF; CDR3nt: TGTGCCAGCAGTCTCGCATGGACAGACTACGAGCAGTACTTC
abundance: many; v_gene: TRBV7-2; d_gene: .; j_gene: TRBJ2-7; CDR3aa: CASSLGEHQSSYEQYF; CDR3nt: TGTGCCAGCAGCTTAGGCGAACACCAGAGCTCCTACGAGCAGTACTTC
abundance: .; v_gene: TRBV2; d_gene: .; j_gene: TRBJ2-1; CDR3aa: CASTLGGAGNEQFF; CDR3nt: TGTGCCAGCACCCTGGGGGGAGCTGGCAATGAGCAGTTCTTC
abundance: few; v_gene: TRBV27; d_gene: TRBD1; j_gene: TRBJ1-3; CDR3aa: CASSKQGAGNTIYF; CDR3nt: TGTGCCAGTTCTAAACAGGGGGCTGGAAACACCATATATTTT
abundance: .; v_gene: TRBV29-1; d_gene: .; j_gene: TRBJ2-2; CDR3aa: CSVTTGTANTGELFF; CDR3nt: TGCAGCGTCACAACCGGGACCGCGAACACCGGGGAGCTGTTTTTT
abundance: .; v_gene: TRBV10-3; d_gene: TRBD2; j_gene: TRBJ2-7; CDR3aa: CAISEPGLAGDEQYF; CDR3nt: TGTGCCATCAGTGAGCCTGGACTAGCGGGAGACGAGCAGTACTTC
abundance: many; v_gene: TRBV5-1; d_gene: .; j_gene: TRBJ1-1; CDR3aa: CASSPNPPGISTDAFF; CDR3nt: TGCGCCAGCAGCCCAAACCCCCCCGGGATTTCGACTGACGCTTTCTTT
abundance: few; v_gene: TRBV6-1; d_gene: TRBD1; j_gene: TRBJ2-3; CDR3aa: CASTPHRTGGGTDTQYF; CDR3nt: TGTGCCAGCACCCCCCACCGGACAGGTGGAGGCACAGATACGCAGTATTTT
abundance: many; v_gene: TRBV7-3; d_gene: TRBD2; j_gene: TRBJ2-3; CDR3aa: CASSPLADQETQYF; CDR3nt: TGTGCCAGCAGCCCCCTAGCGGATCAAGAGACGCAGTATTTT
abundance: many; v_gene: TRBV5-1; d_gene: .; j_gene: TRBJ1-1; CDR3aa: CASSLEVRDTEAFF; CDR3nt: TGCGCCAGCAGCTTGGAGGTCAGGGACACTGAAGCTTTCTTT
abundance: .; v_gene: TRBV5-6; d_gene: .; j_gene: TRBJ2-5; CDR3aa: CASSSWIKVLNQETQYF; CDR3nt: TGTGCCAGCAGCTCCTGGATTAAAGTGCTTAACCAAGAGACCCAGTACTTC
abundance: few; v_gene: TRBV6-1; d_gene: .; j_gene: TRBJ1-2; CDR3aa: CASSETILGYGYTF; CDR3nt: TGTGCCAGCAGTGAAACTATCCTGGGCTATGGCTACACCTTC
abundance: few; v_gene: TRBV19; d_gene: .; j_gene: TRBJ2-6; CDR3aa: CASSIEGSGANVLTF; CDR3nt: TGTGCCAGCAGTATTGAGGGGAGTGGGGCCAACGTCCTGACTTTC
abundance: many; v_gene: TRBV30; d_gene: TRBD2; j_gene: TRBJ2-1; CDR3aa: CAWSVMAGDEQFF; CDR3nt: TGTGCCTGGAGTGTGATGGCGGGAGACGAGCAGTTCTTC
abundance: few; v_gene: TRBV5-1; d_gene: TRBD1; j_gene: TRBJ2-2; CDR3aa: CASSSRGLDGELFF; CDR3nt: TGCGCCAGCAGCTCCAGGGGGCTCGACGGGGAGCTGTTTTTT
abundance: many; v_gene: TRBV3-1; d_gene: .; j_gene: TRBJ2-7; CDR3aa: CASSPPRGGSGHEQYF; CDR3nt: TGTGCCAGCAGCCCCCCTCGCGGAGGGAGTGGCCACGAGCAGTACTTC
abundance: few; v_gene: TRBV7-2; d_gene: TRBD1; j_gene: TRBJ2-7; CDR3aa: CASRRSDRGIEQYF; CDR3nt: TGTGCCAGCAGACGATCGGACAGGGGAATCGAGCAGTACTTC
abundance: .; v_gene: TRBV10-3; d_gene: TRBD1; j_gene: TRBJ2-7; CDR3aa: CAISEGALYEQYF; CDR3nt: TGTGCCATCAGCGAGGGGGCGTTGTACGAGCAGTACTTC
abundance: .; v_gene: TRBV29-1; d_gene: .; j_gene: TRBJ2-5; CDR3aa: CSAAGTFPVSETQYF; CDR3nt: TGCAGCGCCGCCGGGACATTCCCGGTATCCGAGACCCAGTACTTC
abundance: many; v_gene: TRBV3-1; d_gene: TRBD2; j_gene: TRBJ2-3; CDR3aa: CASSQGTSGTSTDTQYF; CDR3nt: TGTGCCAGCAGCCAAGGGACGAGCGGGACTAGCACAGATACGCAGTATTTT
abundance: many; v_gene: TRBV6-2/TRBV6-3; d_gene: TRBD1; j_gene: TRBJ2-7; CDR3aa: CASSYSTGQSYEQYF; CDR3nt: TGTGCCAGCAGTTACTCGACAGGGCAAAGCTACGAGCAGTACTTC
abundance: many; v_gene: TRBV7-9; d_gene: TRBD2; j_gene: TRBJ2-7; CDR3aa: CASGTSGTYEQYF; CDR3nt: TGTGCCAGCGGAACTAGCGGAACCTACGAGCAGTACTTC
abundance: .; v_gene: TRBV2; d_gene: .; j_gene: TRBJ2-5; CDR3aa: CASRATSRRREETQYF; CDR3nt: TGTGCCAGCAGGGCTACTAGCAGGAGGAGAGAAGAGACCCAGTACTTC
abundance: many; v_gene: TRBV18; d_gene: .; j_gene: TRBJ2-3; CDR3aa: CASSPHAGPDTQYF; CDR3nt: TGTGCCAGCTCACCACACGCGGGGCCAGATACGCAGTATTTT
abundance: few; v_gene: TRBV5-5; d_gene: TRBD1; j_gene: TRBJ2-5; CDR3aa: CASSLDTGGRETQYF; CDR3nt: TGTGCCAGCAGCTTGGATACAGGGGGTCGGGAGACCCAGTACTTC
abundance: many; v_gene: TRBV30; d_gene: TRBD1; j_gene: TRBJ1-1; CDR3aa: CAWATGNEAFF; CDR3nt: TGTGCCTGGGCGACAGGGAACGAAGCTTTCTTT